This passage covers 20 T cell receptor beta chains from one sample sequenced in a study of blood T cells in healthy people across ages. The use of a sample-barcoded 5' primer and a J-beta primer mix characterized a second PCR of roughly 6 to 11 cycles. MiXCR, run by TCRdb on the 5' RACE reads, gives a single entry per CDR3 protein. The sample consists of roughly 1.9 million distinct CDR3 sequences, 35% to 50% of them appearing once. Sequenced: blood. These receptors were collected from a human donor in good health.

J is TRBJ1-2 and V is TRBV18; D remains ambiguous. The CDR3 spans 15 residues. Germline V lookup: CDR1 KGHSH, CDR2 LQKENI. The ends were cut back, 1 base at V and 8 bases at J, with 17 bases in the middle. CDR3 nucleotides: TGTGCCAGCTCACCACTTAAATCAGGACTCGGCGGCTACACCTTC. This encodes CASSPLKSGLGGYTF.

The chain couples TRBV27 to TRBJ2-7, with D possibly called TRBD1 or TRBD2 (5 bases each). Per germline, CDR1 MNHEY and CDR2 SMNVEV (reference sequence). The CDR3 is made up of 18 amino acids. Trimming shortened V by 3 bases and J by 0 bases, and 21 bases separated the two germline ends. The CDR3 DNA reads TGTGCCAGCAGTTTTCTTGCGCCCCGGGACGGACGCTCCTACGAGCAGTACTTC. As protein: CASSFLAPRDGRSYEQYF.

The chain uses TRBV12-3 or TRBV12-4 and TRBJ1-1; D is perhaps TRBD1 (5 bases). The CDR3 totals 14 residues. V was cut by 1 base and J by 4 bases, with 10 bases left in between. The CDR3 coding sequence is TGTGCCAGCAGTTTAGAGGGACCGATCACTGAAGCTTTCTTT. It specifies CASSLEGPITEAFF.

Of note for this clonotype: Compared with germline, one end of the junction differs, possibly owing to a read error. CDR3 sequence reads: CAGRIQYRGLNYNEQFF. In nucleotides, the CDR3 is TGTGCCGGCAGAATTCAGTACAGGGGGCTGAACTACAATGAGCAGTTCTTC. This chain joins TRBV5-6 and TRBJ2-1; 9 nucleotides match TRBD1. CDR3 size: 17 residues. Germline CDR1 SGHDT, CDR2 YYEEEE.

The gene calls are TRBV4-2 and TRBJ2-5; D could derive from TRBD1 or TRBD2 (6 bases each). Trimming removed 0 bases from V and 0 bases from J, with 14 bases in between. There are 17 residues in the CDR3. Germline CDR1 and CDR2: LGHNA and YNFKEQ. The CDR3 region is CASSQDGGGADQETQYF. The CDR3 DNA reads TGTGCCAGCAGCCAAGATGGGGGCGGGGCCGACCAAGAGACCCAGTACTTC.

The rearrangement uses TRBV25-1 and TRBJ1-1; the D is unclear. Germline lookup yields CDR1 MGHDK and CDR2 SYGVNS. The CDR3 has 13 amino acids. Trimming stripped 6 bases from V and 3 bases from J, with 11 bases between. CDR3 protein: CASRSAVDTEAFF. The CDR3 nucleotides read TGTGCCAGCAGATCCGCCGTGGACACTGAAGCTTTCTTT.

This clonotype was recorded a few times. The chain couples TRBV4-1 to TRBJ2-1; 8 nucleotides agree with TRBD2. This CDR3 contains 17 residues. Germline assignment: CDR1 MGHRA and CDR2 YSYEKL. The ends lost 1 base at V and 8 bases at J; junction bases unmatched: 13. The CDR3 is CASSQGHGLAAFYEQFF. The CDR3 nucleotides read TGCGCCAGCAGCCAAGGCCATGGACTAGCTGCCTTCTATGAGCAGTTCTTC.

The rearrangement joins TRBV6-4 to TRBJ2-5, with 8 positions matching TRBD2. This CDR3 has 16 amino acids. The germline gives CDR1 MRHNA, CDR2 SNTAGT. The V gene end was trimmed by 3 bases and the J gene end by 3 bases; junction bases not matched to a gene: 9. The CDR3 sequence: CASSEDCGGPEETQYF. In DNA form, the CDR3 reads TGTGCCAGCAGTGAGGATTGCGGGGGGCCAGAAGAGACCCAGTACTTC.

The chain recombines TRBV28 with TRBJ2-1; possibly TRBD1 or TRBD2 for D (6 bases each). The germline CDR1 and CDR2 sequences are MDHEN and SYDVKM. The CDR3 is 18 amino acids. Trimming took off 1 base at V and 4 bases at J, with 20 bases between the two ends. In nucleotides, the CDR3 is TGTGCCAGCAGTTTATTTTGGCGGGAACAGGGCCATTACAATGAGCAGTTCTTC. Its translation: CASSLFWREQGHYNEQFF. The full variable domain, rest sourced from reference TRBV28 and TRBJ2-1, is DVKVTQSSRYLVKRTGEKVFLECVQDMDHENMFWYRQDPGLGLRLIYFSYDVKMKEKGDIPEGYSVSREKKERFSLILESASTNQTSMYLCASSLFWREQGHYNEQFFGPGTRLTVL.

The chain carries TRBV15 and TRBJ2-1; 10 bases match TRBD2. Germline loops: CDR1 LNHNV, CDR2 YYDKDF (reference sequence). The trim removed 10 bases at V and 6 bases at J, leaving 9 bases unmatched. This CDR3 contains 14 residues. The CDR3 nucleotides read TGTGCCATAAAGCGGGGGGGTTCTAGCAATGAGCAGTTCTTC. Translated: CAIKRGGSSNEQFF. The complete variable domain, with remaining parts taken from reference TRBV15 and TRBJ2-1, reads DAMVIQNPRYQVTQFGKPVTLSCSQTLNHNVMYWYQQKSSQAPKLLFHYYDKDFNNEADTPDNFQSRRPNTSFCFLDIRSPGLGDTAMYLCAIKRGGSSNEQFFGPGTRLTVL.

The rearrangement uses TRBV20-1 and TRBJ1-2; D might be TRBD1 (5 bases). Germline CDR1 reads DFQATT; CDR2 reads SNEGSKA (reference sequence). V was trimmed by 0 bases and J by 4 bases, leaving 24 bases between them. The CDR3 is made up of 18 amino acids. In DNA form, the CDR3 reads TGCAGTGCTAGAGATACTGGAAGCCGGGGACGGCCACTCTATGGCTACACCTTC. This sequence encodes CSARDTGSRGRPLYGYTF.

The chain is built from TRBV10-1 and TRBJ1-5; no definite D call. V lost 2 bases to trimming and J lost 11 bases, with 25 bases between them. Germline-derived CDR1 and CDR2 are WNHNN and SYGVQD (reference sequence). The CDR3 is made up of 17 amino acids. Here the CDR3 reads CASSEPKDGVSQSAQHF. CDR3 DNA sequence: TGCGCCAGCAGTGAGCCGAAGGACGGGGTATCGCAATCAGCCCAGCATTTT.

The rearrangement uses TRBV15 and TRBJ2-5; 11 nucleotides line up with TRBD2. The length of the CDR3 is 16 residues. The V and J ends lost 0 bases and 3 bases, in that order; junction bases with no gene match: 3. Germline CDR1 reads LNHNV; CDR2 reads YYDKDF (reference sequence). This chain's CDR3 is CATSRDKTSGEETQYF. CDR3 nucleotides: TGTGCCACCAGCAGAGATAAGACTAGCGGGGAAGAGACCCAGTACTTC.

CDR3 sequence (DNA): TGCAGTGCTAGAACGGGCGGGAGGGATACTGAAGCTTTCTTT. It codes for CSARTGGRDTEAFF. The chain uses TRBV20-1 and TRBJ1-1; unclear D gene. Per germline, CDR1 DFQATT and CDR2 SNEGSKA (reference sequence). V was trimmed by 2 bases and J by 5 bases, leaving 15 bases between them. CDR3 length: 14 amino acids.

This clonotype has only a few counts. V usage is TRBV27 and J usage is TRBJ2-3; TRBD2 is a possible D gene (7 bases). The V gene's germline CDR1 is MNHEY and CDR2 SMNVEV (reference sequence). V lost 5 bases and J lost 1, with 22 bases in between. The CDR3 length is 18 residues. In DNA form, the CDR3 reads TGTGCCAGCAGTACTAGGTCGTTTGGCGGGGGCCGCACAGATACGCAGTATTTT. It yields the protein CASSTRSFGGGRTDTQYF.

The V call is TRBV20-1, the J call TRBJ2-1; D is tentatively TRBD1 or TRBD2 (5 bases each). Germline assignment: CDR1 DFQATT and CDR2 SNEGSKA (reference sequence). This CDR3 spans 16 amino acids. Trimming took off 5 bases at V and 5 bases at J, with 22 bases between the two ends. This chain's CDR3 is CSAAPPGALWHNEQFF. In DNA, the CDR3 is TGCAGTGCTGCCCCCCCCGGGGCCCTCTGGCACAATGAGCAGTTCTTC.

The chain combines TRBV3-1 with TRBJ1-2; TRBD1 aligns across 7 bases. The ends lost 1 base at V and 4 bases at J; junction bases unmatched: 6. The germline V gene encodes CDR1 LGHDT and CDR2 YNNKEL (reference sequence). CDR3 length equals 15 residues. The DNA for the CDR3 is TGTGCCAGCAGCCAAGCCCCGGGACAGCTCTATGGCTACACCTTC. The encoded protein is CASSQAPGQLYGYTF.

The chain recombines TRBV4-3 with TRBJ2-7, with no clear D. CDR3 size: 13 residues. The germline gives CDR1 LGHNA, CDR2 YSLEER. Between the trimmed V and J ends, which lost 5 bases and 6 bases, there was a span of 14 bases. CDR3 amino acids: CASSRVGFPEQYF. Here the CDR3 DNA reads TGCGCCAGCAGCAGAGTCGGTTTCCCCGAGCAGTACTTC.

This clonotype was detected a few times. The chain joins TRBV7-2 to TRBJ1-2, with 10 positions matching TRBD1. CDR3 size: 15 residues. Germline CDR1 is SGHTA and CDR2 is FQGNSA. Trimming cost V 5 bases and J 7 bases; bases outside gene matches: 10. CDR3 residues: CASSVGQGLIGGYTF. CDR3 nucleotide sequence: TGTGCCAGCAGCGTGGGACAGGGGCTAATCGGTGGCTACACCTTC.

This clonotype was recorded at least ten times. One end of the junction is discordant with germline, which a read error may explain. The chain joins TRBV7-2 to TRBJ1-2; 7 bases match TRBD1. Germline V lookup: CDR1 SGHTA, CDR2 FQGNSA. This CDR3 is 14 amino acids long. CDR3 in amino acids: CASSLGTVNYGYTF. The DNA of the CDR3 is TGCGCCAGCAGCTTGGGGACAGTGAACTATGGCTACACCTTC. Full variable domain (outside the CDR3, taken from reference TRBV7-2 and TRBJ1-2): GAGVSQSPSNKVTEKGKDVELRCDPISGHTALYWYRQSLGQGLEFLIYFQGNSAPDKSGLPSDRFSAERTGGSVSTLTIQRTQQEDSAVYLCASSLGTVNYGYTFGSGTRLTVV.